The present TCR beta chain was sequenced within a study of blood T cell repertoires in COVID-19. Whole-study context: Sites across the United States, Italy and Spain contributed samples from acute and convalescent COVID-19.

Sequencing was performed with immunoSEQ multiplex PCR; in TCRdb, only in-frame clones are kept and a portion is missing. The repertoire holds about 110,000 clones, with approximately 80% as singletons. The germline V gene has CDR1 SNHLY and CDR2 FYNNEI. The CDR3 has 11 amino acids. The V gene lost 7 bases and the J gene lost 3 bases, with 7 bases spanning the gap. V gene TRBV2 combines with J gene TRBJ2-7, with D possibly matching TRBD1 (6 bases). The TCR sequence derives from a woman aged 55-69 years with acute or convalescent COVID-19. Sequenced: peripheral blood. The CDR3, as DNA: TGTGCCAGCAAACAGGGCTACGAGCAGTACTTC. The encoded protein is CASKQGYEQYF. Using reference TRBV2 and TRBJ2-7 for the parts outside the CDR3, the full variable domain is EPEVTQTPSHQVTQMGQEVILRCVPISNHLYFYWYRQILGQKVEFLVSFYNNEISEKSEIFDDQFSVERPDGSNFTLKIRSTKLEDSAMYFCASKQGYEQYFGPGTRLTVT.